This TCR beta chain was identified in a study of cytomegalovirus exposure and HLA in healthy donors. The PCR contained 60 Vbeta and 13 Jbeta primers. Some clones are missing from TCRdb's copy, which holds only in-frame ones; the method was immunoSEQ multiplex PCR. In the table there are 150,000 to 200,000 clones, 75% to 85% of which are singletons. Germline CDR1 reads SNHLY; CDR2 reads FYNNEI. J gave up 3 bases and V 10 bases, and 8 bases lay outside the gene matches. CDR3 length: 15 residues. About this clone itself: Its specificity is not known.

Study results and limitations: In the analysis, some V segments, TRBV6-2 and TRBV6-3 included, were excluded as indistinguishable.

The receptor's source is a man between 25 and 39 years old in good health and CMV-seropositive. The sample was PBMCs. V gene TRBV2 combines with J gene TRBJ2-1, with 11 bases fitting TRBD2. The CDR3: CAIRTGTSGYNEQFF. CDR3 DNA sequence: TGTGCCATCCGTACCGGGACTAGCGGCTACAATGAGCAGTTCTTC.